Each of the 9 T cell receptor beta chains below was sequenced from the same sample in a study of Ad26.COV2.S vaccination and SARS-CoV-2 variants. Treatment indicated: 19 received Ad26.COV2.S at low or high dose, single or two shots; several received placebo; per-sample allocation not given. Each sample was drawn 63 days after the first injection (of vaccine or placebo). Assay: immunoSEQ multiplex PCR; the TCRdb copy retains only in-frame clones and omits some. The sample records about 250,000 clones, more than 70% being singletons. Sample: peripheral blood, taken in a trial of Ad26.COV2.S vaccine versus placebo. The receptors originated from a person aged 18 to 65 who received the Ad26.COV2.S COVID-19 vaccine or a placebo.

This sequence joins TRBV3-1 (or the pseudogene TRBV3-2) and TRBJ2-1; D remains unclear. Trimming took off 2 bases at V and 2 bases at J, with 7 bases between the two ends. The length of the CDR3 is 14 residues. Germline values: CDR1 LGHDT, CDR2 YNNKEL (reference sequence). The DNA of the CDR3 is TGTGCCAGCAGCCAACTGGCCACCTACAATGAGCAGTTCTTC. It yields the protein CASSQLATYNEQFF.

The chain is built from TRBV27 and TRBJ2-7; D is perhaps TRBD1 (7 bases). Between the trimmed V and J ends, which lost 5 bases and 0 bases, there was a span of 20 bases. In germline, CDR1 is MNHEY, CDR2 SMNVEV (reference sequence). The CDR3 has 17 residues. CDR3 region: CASSRKGGGASSYEQYF. CDR3 bases: TGTGCCAGCAGTCGAAAAGGGGGCGGGGCTAGCTCCTACGAGCAGTACTTC.

The CDR3 sequence: CASSPDRGVTDTQYF. CDR3 DNA sequence: TGTGCCAGCAGCCCGGACAGGGGGGTCACAGATACGCAGTATTTT. This rearrangement joins TRBV7-9 to TRBJ2-3; 10 bases agree with TRBD1. In germline, CDR1 is SEHNR, CDR2 FQNEAQ (reference sequence). This CDR3 has 15 amino acids. With V trimmed by 5 bases and J by 2 bases, 4 bases remained unmatched.

On this clone: Other DNA sequences in this sample translate to the same CDR3. The V and J genes are TRBV7-9 and TRBJ2-5, with D hard to call. Germline V CDR1 and CDR2: SEHNR, FQNEAQ (reference sequence). The CDR3 covers 13 residues. V lost 1 base, J lost 5 bases, and 8 bases lay in between. The CDR3 sequence: CASSLGNGETQYF. The CDR3 coding sequence is TGTGCCAGCAGCTTAGGGAACGGGGAGACCCAGTACTTC.

The rearrangement joins TRBV4-1 to TRBJ1-2; 9 positions match TRBD1. The CDR3 extends over 16 amino acids. With 2 bases clipped from V and 4 bases from J, the junction kept 8 bases outside the gene matches. The germline V gene encodes CDR1 MGHRA and CDR2 YSYEKL. CDR3 in DNA: TGCGCCAGCAGCCAAACCCGGACAGGGGAAATCTATGGCTACACCTTC. It codes for CASSQTRTGEIYGYTF.

The rearrangement uses TRBV30 and TRBJ2-1; 8 nucleotides line up with TRBD1. CDR3 length equals 14 residues. The ends lost 2 bases at V and 2 bases at J; junction bases unmatched: 2. Germline lookup yields CDR1 GTSNPN and CDR2 SVGIG (reference sequence). CDR3 region: CAWSPGGPYNEQFF. CDR3 in DNA: TGTGCCTGGAGTCCAGGGGGCCCCTACAATGAGCAGTTCTTC.

The V call is TRBV18, the J call TRBJ1-5; TRBD1 agrees at 9 bases. V lost 5 bases, J lost 6 bases, and 5 bases stayed unmatched. Germline V gene data show CDR1 as KGHSH and CDR2 as LQKENI. The CDR3 runs to 14 residues. The CDR3 here is CASSSTGGVQPQHF. As DNA, the CDR3 is TGTGCCAGCTCATCTACAGGGGGCGTTCAGCCCCAGCATTTT.

The chain uses TRBV18 and TRBJ2-7; 12 bases are shared with TRBD1. CDR1 and CDR2 (germline): KGHSH, LQKENI. The CDR3 has 17 residues. V was clipped by 0 bases and J by 2 bases; unmatched bases: 5. The DNA for the CDR3 is TGTGCCAGCTCACCACCGGCCGGGACAGGGGGCCCCTACGAGCAGTACTTC. It encodes CASSPPAGTGGPYEQYF. Full variable domain (missing parts from reference TRBV18 and TRBJ2-7): NAGVMQNPRHLVRRRGQEARLRCSPMKGHSHVYWYRQLPEEGLKFMVYLQKENIIDESGMPKERFSAEFPKEGPSILRIQQVVRGDSAAYFCASSPPAGTGGPYEQYFGPGTRLTVT.

CDR3 residues: CASSRLAGAADTQYF. The CDR3 DNA follows: TGTGCCAGCAGCCGGTTAGCGGGGGCCGCAGATACGCAGTATTTT. This chain connects TRBV7-2 to TRBJ2-3; TRBD2 agrees at 9 bases. V gave up 5 bases and J gave up 4 bases; unmatched junction bases: 7. The CDR3 spans 15 residues. CDR1 is SGHTA and CDR2 is FQGNSA in the germline V gene.